The clone carrying this TCR beta chain was picked up a small number of times. Its antigen is unidentified. These data are taken from a study of T-cell memory formation after mild COVID-19. At the level of the study: Largely, TCR clusters stayed within a single donor.

Overall study findings and caveats: Clones contracting over day 15 to 85 were CD4/CD8 balanced, with later expanders leaning CD4+.

There are 17 residues in the CDR3. The junction had 15 bases not matched to a gene; V was cut back by 1 base and J by 7 bases. Germline V CDR1 and CDR2: SGHTA, FQGNSA. TCRdb re-called the 5' RACE reads through MiXCR, storing one row per CDR3 protein. The data contain about 350,000 distinct CDR3 sequences, 13% to 15% of them singletons. The gene calls are TRBV7-2 and TRBJ1-2, with 7 bases matching TRBD1. Sequencing was done on a sample of PBMCs or a T cell subset sorted from them (not recorded which). The clonotype comes from a man younger than 35 who had mild COVID-19 (a few samples of this study predate the infection). Cell type and time point are not known. CDR3 sequence: CASSLGPAGGGGGGYTF. CDR3 sequence (DNA): TGTGCCAGCAGCTTAGGACCGGCGGGAGGGGGCGGAGGTGGCTACACCTTC.